The present entry profiles one TCR beta chain with its context. V lost 2 bases and J 3 bases, leaving 23 bases between the germline ends. In germline, CDR1 is DFQATT, CDR2 SNEGSKA (reference sequence). This CDR3 is 18 amino acids long. The data were obtained in a study of blood T cells in healthy people across ages. Investigators took about 10 milliliters of peripheral blood from every donor. The authors ran a second PCR of 7 to 11 cycles using a sample-barcoded 5' primer and a J-beta primer mix. Every cDNA was tagged by a template-switch adaptor with 12 random nucleotides. TCRdb re-derived calls from the 5' RACE reads in MiXCR, one entry per CDR3 protein. The sample holds about 670,000 distinct CDR3 sequences; 45% to 60% are singletons and the top ten take around an eighth.

The chain links TRBV20-1 to TRBJ1-5; D is possibly TRBD1 (5 bases). The receptor comes from a woman of 80 years or more in good health. The sequenced sample was blood. CDR3 amino acids: CSARNPMGGDRYNQPQHF. Here the CDR3 DNA reads TGCAGTGCTAGAAACCCGATGGGGGGAGATAGGTACAATCAGCCCCAGCATTTT.